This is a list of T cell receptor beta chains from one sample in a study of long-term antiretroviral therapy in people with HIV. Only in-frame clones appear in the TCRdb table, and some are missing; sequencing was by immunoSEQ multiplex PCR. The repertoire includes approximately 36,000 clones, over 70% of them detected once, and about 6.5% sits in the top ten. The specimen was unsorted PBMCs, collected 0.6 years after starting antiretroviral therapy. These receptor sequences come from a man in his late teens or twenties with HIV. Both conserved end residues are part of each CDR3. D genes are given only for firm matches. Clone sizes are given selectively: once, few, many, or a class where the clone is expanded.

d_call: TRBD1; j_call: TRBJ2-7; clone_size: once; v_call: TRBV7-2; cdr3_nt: TGTGCCAGCAGAAACACCCCGGGACAGGGGTACGAGCAGTACTTC; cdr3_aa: CASRNTPGQGYEQYF
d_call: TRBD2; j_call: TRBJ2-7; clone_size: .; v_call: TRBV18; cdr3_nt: TGTGCCAGCTCACCACAACAACTAGCGGCCCCCTCTGGGTACGAGCAGTACTTC; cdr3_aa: CASSPQQLAAPSGYEQYF
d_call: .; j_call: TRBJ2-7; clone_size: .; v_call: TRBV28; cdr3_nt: TGTGCCAGCAAGGGCTCCTACGAGCAGTACTTC; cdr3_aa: CASKGSYEQYF
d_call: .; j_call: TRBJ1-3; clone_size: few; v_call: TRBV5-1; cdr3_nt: TGCGCCAGCAGCTTAGTGGGGCAGCGTAATCCTGGAAACACCATATATTTT; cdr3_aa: CASSLVGQRNPGNTIYF
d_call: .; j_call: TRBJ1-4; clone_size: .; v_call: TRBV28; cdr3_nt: TGTGCCAGCAGTTTAGGAGGGGCAAGAGTCGAAAAACTGTTTTTT; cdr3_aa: CASSLGGARVEKLFF
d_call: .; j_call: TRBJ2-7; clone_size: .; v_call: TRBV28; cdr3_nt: TGTGCCAGCAGCCCCCTGGGCAGGACCTACGAGCAGTACTTC; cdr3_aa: CASSPLGRTYEQYF
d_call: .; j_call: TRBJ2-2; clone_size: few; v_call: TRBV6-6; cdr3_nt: TGTGCCAGCAGGGAACCCCACACCGGGGAGCTGTTTTTT; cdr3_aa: CASREPHTGELFF
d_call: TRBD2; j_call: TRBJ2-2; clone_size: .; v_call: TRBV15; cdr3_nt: TGTGCCACCAGCGAAACTAGCGGGAGGGCCCCCGGGGAGCTGTTTTTT; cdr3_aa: CATSETSGRAPGELFF
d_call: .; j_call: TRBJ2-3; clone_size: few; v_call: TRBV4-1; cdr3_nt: TGCGCCAGCAGCCAAGAGTATGCTAGGACGCAGTATTTT; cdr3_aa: CASSQEYARTQYF
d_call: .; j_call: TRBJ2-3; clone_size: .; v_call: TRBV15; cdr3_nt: TGTGCCACCAGTCCCTTGTACGACAGGCCCCCCGGAGATACGCAGTATTTT; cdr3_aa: CATSPLYDRPPGDTQYF
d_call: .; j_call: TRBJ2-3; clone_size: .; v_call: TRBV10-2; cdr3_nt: TGCGCCAGCAGTGGGGCCACAGATACGCAGTATTTT; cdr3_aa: CASSGATDTQYF
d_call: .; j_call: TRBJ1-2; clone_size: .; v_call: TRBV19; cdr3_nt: TGTGCCAGCAGCTTGGGGTCAGCCACTAACTATGGCTACACCTTC; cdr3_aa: CASSLGSATNYGYTF
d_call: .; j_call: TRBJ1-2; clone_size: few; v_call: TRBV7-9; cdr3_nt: TGTGCCAGCAGCTTGCCCATGGGCTATGGCTACACCTTC; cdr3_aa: CASSLPMGYGYTF
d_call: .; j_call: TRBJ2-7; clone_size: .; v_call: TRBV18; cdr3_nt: TGTGCCAGCTCACCAACTAGCACCTACGAGCAGTACTTC; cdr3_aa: CASSPTSTYEQYF
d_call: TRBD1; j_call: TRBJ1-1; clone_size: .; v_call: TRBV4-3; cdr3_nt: TGCGCCAGCAGCCAAGATCAGGGGGACACTGAAGCTTTCTTT; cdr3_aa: CASSQDQGDTEAFF
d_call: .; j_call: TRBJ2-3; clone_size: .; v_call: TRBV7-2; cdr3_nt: TGTGCCAGCAGCTTAGCCGGACCCGATACGCAGTATTTT; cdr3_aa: CASSLAGPDTQYF
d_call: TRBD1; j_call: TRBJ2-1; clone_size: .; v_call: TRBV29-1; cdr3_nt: TGCAGCGTTCTAGGGACAGCCGATTACAATGAGCAGTTCTTC; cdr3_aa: CSVLGTADYNEQFF
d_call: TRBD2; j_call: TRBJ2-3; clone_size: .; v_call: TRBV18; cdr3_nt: TGTGCCAGCTCACCGGAGGGAGGGCTGTTGGATACGCAGTATTTT; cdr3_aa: CASSPEGGLLDTQYF
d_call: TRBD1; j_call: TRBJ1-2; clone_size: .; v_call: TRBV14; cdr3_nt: TGTGCCAGCAGCCATACTAACCGGGACAGGGGGTACTATGGCTACACCTTC; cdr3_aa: CASSHTNRDRGYYGYTF
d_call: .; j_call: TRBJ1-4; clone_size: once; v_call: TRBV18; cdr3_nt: TGTGCCAGCTCCCCTCGACTGGATGAAAAACTGTTTTTT; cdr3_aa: CASSPRLDEKLFF
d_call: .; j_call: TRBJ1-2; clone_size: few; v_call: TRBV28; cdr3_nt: TGTGCCAGCAGTTTACTGGGGCGCGGCTACACCTTC; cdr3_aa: CASSLLGRGYTF
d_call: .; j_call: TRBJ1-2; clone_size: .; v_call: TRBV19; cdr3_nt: TGTGCCAGTACGGGGACCCCAACTAACTATGGCTACACCTTC; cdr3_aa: CASTGTPTNYGYTF
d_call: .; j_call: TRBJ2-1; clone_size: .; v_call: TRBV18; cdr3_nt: TGTGCCAGCTCATCCCTCAGGGGCAATGAGCAGTTCTTC; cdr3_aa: CASSSLRGNEQFF
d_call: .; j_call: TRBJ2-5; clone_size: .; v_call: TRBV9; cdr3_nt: TGTGCCAGCAGCGTAGAAGGAGGGACCCAGTACTTC; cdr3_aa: CASSVEGGTQYF
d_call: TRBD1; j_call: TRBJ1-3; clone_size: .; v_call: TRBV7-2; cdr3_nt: TGTGCCAGCAGCTTCTCGACAGGGAGAGATGGAAACACCATATATTTT; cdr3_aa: CASSFSTGRDGNTIYF
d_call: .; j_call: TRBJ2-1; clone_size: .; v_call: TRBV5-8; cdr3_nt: TGTGCCAGCAGCTTCCACAATGAGCAGTTCTTC; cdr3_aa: CASSFHNEQFF
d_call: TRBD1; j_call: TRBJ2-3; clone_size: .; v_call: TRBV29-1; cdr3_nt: TGCAGCGTTAAGACAGGGTTTCGCACAGATACGCAGTATTTT; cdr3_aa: CSVKTGFRTDTQYF
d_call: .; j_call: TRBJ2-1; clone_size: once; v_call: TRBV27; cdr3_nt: TGTGCCAGCAGTTTTGGTGTGGGCAATGAGCAGTTCTTC; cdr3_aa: CASSFGVGNEQFF
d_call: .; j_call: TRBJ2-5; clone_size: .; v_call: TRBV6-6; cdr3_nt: TGTGCCAGCAGTTATGGAGACAAGTACCAAGAGACCCAGTACTTC; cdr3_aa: CASSYGDKYQETQYF
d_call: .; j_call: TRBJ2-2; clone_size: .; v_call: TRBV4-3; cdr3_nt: TGCGCCAGCAGCCAAGATCTTTTGGCTGTTGTCGGGGAGCTGTTTTTT; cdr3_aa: CASSQDLLAVVGELFF
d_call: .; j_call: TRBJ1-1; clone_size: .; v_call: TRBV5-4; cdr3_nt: TGTGCCACCTCCGAAACCTTGAACACTGAAGCTTTCTTT; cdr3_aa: CATSETLNTEAFF
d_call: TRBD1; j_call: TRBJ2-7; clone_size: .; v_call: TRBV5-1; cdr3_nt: TGCGCCAGCAGCTTGGAAGGGACAGTTAGGTCATACGAGCAGTACTTC; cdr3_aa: CASSLEGTVRSYEQYF
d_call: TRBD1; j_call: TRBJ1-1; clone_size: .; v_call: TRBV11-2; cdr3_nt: TGTGCCAGCAGACGGACAGGGGGCGATTCTGAAGCTTTCTTT; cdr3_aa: CASRRTGGDSEAFF
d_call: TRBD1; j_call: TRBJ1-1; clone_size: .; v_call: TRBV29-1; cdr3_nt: TGCAGGGCGGGACAGGGGATAACTGAAGCTTTCTTT; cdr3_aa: CRAGQGITEAFF
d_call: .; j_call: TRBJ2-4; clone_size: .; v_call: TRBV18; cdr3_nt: TGTGCCAGCTCACCAGGGCGGAGTAAAAACATTCAGTACTTC; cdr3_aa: CASSPGRSKNIQYF
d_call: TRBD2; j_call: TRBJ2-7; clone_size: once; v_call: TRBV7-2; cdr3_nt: TGTGCCAGCAGCCTACTAGCGGGAGGGCCTAACGAGCAGTACTTC; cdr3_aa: CASSLLAGGPNEQYF
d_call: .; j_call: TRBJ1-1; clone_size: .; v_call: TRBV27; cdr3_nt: TGTGCCAGCAGTTTAACCGGACTCATGAACACTGAAGCTTTCTTT; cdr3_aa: CASSLTGLMNTEAFF
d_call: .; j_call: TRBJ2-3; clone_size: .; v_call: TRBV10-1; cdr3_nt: TGCGCCAGCAGTGAGCTCGGGGGGCATTTCAGCACAGATACGCAGTATTTT; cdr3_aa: CASSELGGHFSTDTQYF
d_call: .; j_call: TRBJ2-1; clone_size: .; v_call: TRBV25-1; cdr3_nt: TGTGCCAGCAGTGACAGGGAGCCTAAGAATGAGCAGTTCTTC; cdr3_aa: CASSDREPKNEQFF
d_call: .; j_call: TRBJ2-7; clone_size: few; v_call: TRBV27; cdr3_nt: TGTGCCAGCAGTTTATCCGGGGTAGGGGAGCAGTACTTC; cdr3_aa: CASSLSGVGEQYF
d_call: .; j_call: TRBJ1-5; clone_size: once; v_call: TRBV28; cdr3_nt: TGTGCCAGCAATTGGGGGAGCAATCAGCCCCAGCATTTT; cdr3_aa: CASNWGSNQPQHF
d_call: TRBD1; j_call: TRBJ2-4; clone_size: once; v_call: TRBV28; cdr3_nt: TGTGCCAGCGGAGTCGAGGCAGGGGGCATTCAGTACTTC; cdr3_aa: CASGVEAGGIQYF
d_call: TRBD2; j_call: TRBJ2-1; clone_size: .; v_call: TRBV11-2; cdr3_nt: TGTGCCAGCAGCGCCGGGACTAGAAGTTATGAGCAGTTCTTC; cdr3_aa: CASSAGTRSYEQFF
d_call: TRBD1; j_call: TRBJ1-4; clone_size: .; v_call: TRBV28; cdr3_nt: TGTGCCAGCAGTTCTCCCCCGACAGGGTATGAACTGTTTTTT; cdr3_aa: CASSSPPTGYELFF
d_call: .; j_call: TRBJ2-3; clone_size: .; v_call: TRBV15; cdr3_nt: TGTGCCACCAGCAGAGATCGGGTCAGTTACACAGATACGCAGTATTTT; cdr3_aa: CATSRDRVSYTDTQYF
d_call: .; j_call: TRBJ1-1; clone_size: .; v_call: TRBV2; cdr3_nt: TGTGCCAGCAGTGAAGGGACGCCGTACACTGAAGCTTTCTTT; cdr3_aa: CASSEGTPYTEAFF